The sample holds one count of the clone carrying this TCR beta chain. In the original workflow: Reference gene primer amplification gave nucleated cell count estimates. Using immunoSEQ multiplex PCR, the repertoire was profiled, and TCRdb retains in-frame clones only, with some absent. V and J calls and clone size come straight from that table; D and trimming were deduced from the DNA. This table has fewer than 250,000 clones, 88% appearing once. This sample was included in a study of blood T cell repertoires in COVID-19. In the study overall: Collection of acute and convalescent COVID-19 samples took place in the United States, Italy and Spain. In each case, the material was cDNA or gDNA derived from T cells, B-cell-depleted T cells, or PBMCs.

CDR1 and CDR2 (germline): SGHAT, FQNNGV. J lost 4 bases, V lost 3 bases, and 2 bases had no gene match. This CDR3 contains 13 residues. The chain couples TRBV11-2 to TRBJ2-5, with 7 bases that match TRBD2. The TCR comes from a man aged 70-80 years with acute or convalescent COVID-19. The specimen was peripheral blood. The CDR3 DNA reads TGTGCCAGCAGCTTTTGGGGGGGAGAGACCCAGTACTTC. Translation gives CASSFWGGETQYF.